What follows are 27 T cell receptor beta chains derived from one specimen sequenced in a study of regulatory and conventional T cells in RAG deficiency. Sequencing used immunoSEQ multiplex PCR; TCRdb keeps in-frame clones, though not all of them. The sample shows approximately 30,000 clones, around 96% of them seen only once. Genomic DNA came from blood conventional CD4+ T cells gated CD25-low CD127-high. These data were likewise used in another study, on regulatory T cells. According to that study: Amplification used 52 TRBV primers and 13 TRBJ primers.

Sequencing input: CD25- CD4+ T cells sorted from blood. These receptors were collected from a human donor in good health.

The J gene is TRBJ1-5, the V gene TRBV27; D may be TRBD1 (6 bases). This CDR3 comprises 14 residues. Trimming pared 6 bases from V and 4 bases from J, leaving 13 bases between. The V gene's germline CDR1 is MNHEY and CDR2 SMNVEV (reference sequence). The CDR3 region has the DNA TGTGCCAGCAGCCGCCAGGGGAGTAATCAGCCCCAGCATTTT. Residues: CASSRQGSNQPQHF.

This chain connects TRBV5-1 to TRBJ1-5; 8 bases line up with TRBD1. Germline CDR1 SGHRS, CDR2 YFSETQ. V was pared by 4 bases and J by 9 bases, with 12 bases of the junction left unmatched. The CDR3 spans 15 residues. The CDR3 here is CASSHTRTGQWPQHF. The CDR3 DNA follows: TGCGCCAGCAGCCATACCAGGACAGGGCAGTGGCCCCAGCATTTT.

The chain recombines TRBV18 with TRBJ1-1, with TRBD1 matching over 10 bases. Germline trimming cut 4 bases from V and 3 bases from J; bases unmatched to any gene: 5. This CDR3 contains 15 residues. Germline V gene sequence: CDR1 KGHSH, CDR2 LQKENI. In nucleotides, the CDR3 is TGTGCCAGCTCACTTAGGACAGGGGGGGACACTGAAGCTTTCTTT. Protein sequence: CASSLRTGGDTEAFF.

V is TRBV7-9 and J is TRBJ1-1; TRBD1 matches 8 bases. With 4 bases clipped from V and 0 bases from J, the junction kept 10 bases outside the gene matches. The CDR3 runs 17 residues. In germline, CDR1 is SEHNR, CDR2 FQNEAQ (reference sequence). The CDR3 nucleotides are TGTGCCAGCAGCTCTCGGGGACAGGCCGATTTGAACACTGAAGCTTTCTTT. Translating it yields CASSSRGQADLNTEAFF. Full variable domain (missing parts from reference TRBV7-9 and TRBJ1-1): DTGVSQNPRHKITKRGQNVTFRCDPISEHNRLYWYRQTLGQGPEFLTYFQNEAQLEKSRLLSDRFSAERPKGSFSTLEIQRTEQGDSAMYLCASSSRGQADLNTEAFFGQGTRLTVV.

The V gene is TRBV6-5, the J gene TRBJ1-4; D possibly corresponds to TRBD1 (6 bases). This CDR3 has 15 residues. Germline V lookup: CDR1 MNHEY, CDR2 SVGAGI. Trimming cost V 0 bases and J 7 bases, with 12 bases left between them. The CDR3 bases are TGTGCCAGCAGTTACTCGACAGGAGGTTCTGAAAAACTGTTTTTT. It codes for CASSYSTGGSEKLFF.

The chain recombines TRBV6-4 with TRBJ1-2; TRBD1 aligns across 7 bases. Germline V gives CDR1 MRHNA, CDR2 SNTAGT. The V and J ends lost 3 bases and 3 bases, in that order; junction bases with no gene match: 7. This CDR3 spans 15 amino acids. In nucleotides, the CDR3 is TGTGCCAGCAGTGAGAGGGGGCAAGCTCACTATGGCTACACCTTC. This codes for CASSERGQAHYGYTF.

V gene TRBV7-9 combines with J gene TRBJ1-5; 8 nucleotides match TRBD1. Germline CDR1 reads SEHNR; CDR2 reads FQNEAQ (reference sequence). This CDR3 is built from 14 residues. Germline trimming cut 4 bases from V and 4 bases from J; bases unmatched to any gene: 3. The DNA for the CDR3 is TGTGCCAGCAGCTCGCACAGGGGGAATCAGCCCCAGCATTTT. Protein: CASSSHRGNQPQHF.

This clone was found once. The chain links TRBV7-9 to TRBJ2-3, with 11 nucleotides matching TRBD2. The V and J ends lost 3 bases and 2 bases, in that order; junction bases with no gene match: 1. The CDR3 covers 15 residues. Germline CDR1 SEHNR, CDR2 FQNEAQ (reference sequence). The CDR3 loop is CASSLGLAVTDTQYF. CDR3 DNA: TGTGCCAGCAGCTTGGGACTAGCGGTCACAGATACGCAGTATTTT. The whole variable domain, remainder taken from reference TRBV7-9 and TRBJ2-3, is DTGVSQNPRHKITKRGQNVTFRCDPISEHNRLYWYRQTLGQGPEFLTYFQNEAQLEKSRLLSDRFSAERPKGSFSTLEIQRTEQGDSAMYLCASSLGLAVTDTQYFGPGTRLTVL.

This chain uses TRBV2 with TRBJ1-4; 7 nucleotides match TRBD1. In germline, CDR1 is SNHLY, CDR2 FYNNEI. V was pared by 5 bases and J by 8 bases, with 8 bases of the junction left unmatched. The CDR3 has 14 residues. The CDR3 coding sequence is TGTGCCAGCAGTCGTGGGCAGGGGGTCGAAAAACTGTTTTTT. This translates into CASSRGQGVEKLFF.

The rearrangement links TRBV19 to TRBJ1-3; D gene ambiguous. CDR1 is LNHDA and CDR2 is SQIVND in the germline V gene (reference sequence). The CDR3 totals 13 residues. Trimming took 6 bases from V and 0 from J, leaving 6 bases between them. For the CDR3, the DNA is TGTGCCAGTAGGTTACACTCTGGAAACACCATATATTTT. This gives the protein CASRLHSGNTIYF.

The chain couples TRBV7-2 to TRBJ1-1; maybe TRBD1 (5 bases). With 2 bases removed from V and 1 base from J, the gap between germline ends came to 8 bases. The CDR3 contains 14 residues. In germline, CDR1 is SGHTA, CDR2 FQGNSA. The DNA for the CDR3 is TGTGCCAGCAGCTTACAGGGCCCGAACACTGAAGCTTTCTTT. Translation: CASSLQGPNTEAFF.

V is TRBV6-1 and J is TRBJ2-6; possible D gene TRBD2, 5 bases. The germline V gene encodes CDR1 MNHNS and CDR2 SASEGT. This CDR3 contains 15 residues. Trimming stripped 8 bases from V and 4 bases from J, with 15 bases between. Written as DNA, the CDR3 is TGTGCCAGCCAGACGGGGATTGGCGGGGCCAACGTCCTGACTTTC. Protein sequence: CASQTGIGGANVLTF.

In its sample, this clone was seen a few times. The J gene is TRBJ1-1, the V gene TRBV6-5; 7 nucleotides agree with TRBD1. CDR1 is MNHEY, CDR2 SVGAGI, per germline. Trimming removed 0 bases from V and 2 bases from J; junction bases left unmatched: 3. The CDR3 contains 15 residues. The CDR3 DNA follows: TGTGCCAGCAGTTACTCGAACAGGGGAAACACTGAAGCTTTCTTT. Translation: CASSYSNRGNTEAFF.

This chain joins TRBV6-1 and TRBJ2-5, with 8 bases identical to TRBD1. The CDR3 runs to 16 residues. CDR1 and CDR2 from the germline V gene are MNHNS and SASEGT. V lost 2 bases and J lost 2; bases outside the gene matches: 7. CDR3 coding DNA: TGTGCCAGCAGTGAAAGCCGTTGGACAGGGCAAGAGACCCAGTACTTC. The encoded protein is CASSESRWTGQETQYF.

The V gene is TRBV9, the J gene TRBJ1-1, with a possible D match to TRBD1 (6 bases). V was pared by 2 bases and J by 0 bases, with 17 bases between. The CDR3 contains 17 residues. The germline gives CDR1 SGDLS, CDR2 YYNGEE. As DNA, the CDR3 is TGTGCCAGCAGCGTCCCTTATTCCCAGGGGATGAACACTGAAGCTTTCTTT. This translates into CASSVPYSQGMNTEAFF.

The gene calls are TRBV11-2 and TRBJ1-1; unclear D gene. V shed 1 base and J shed 3 bases, with 12 bases lying between them. CDR3 length: 15 amino acids. Germline V lookup: CDR1 SGHAT, CDR2 FQNNGV. The CDR3 nucleotides read TGTGCCAGCAGCTTAGTGAGGGCTAGGGACACTGAAGCTTTCTTT. It yields the protein CASSLVRARDTEAFF.

This sequence joins TRBV7-9 and TRBJ2-7, with D hard to call. The CDR3 contains 13 residues. V lost 2 bases, J lost 12 bases, and 17 bases lay in between. CDR1 is SEHNR, CDR2 FQNEAQ, per germline (reference sequence). This chain's CDR3 is CASSLNLGPALYF. The CDR3 DNA is TGTGCCAGCAGCTTAAATCTGGGCCCCGCACTGTACTTC.

Comment on this clone: The CDR3 does not close with the conserved phenylalanine or tryptophan, likely indicating a read error. It is unclear where the CDR3 begins or ends on the DNA, so no DNA is shown, and the CDR3 is as TCRdb lists it. The chain employs TRBV20-1 and TRBJ1-1. The CDR3 is 11 amino acids in total, end residues counted. Germline assignment: CDR1 DFQATT and CDR2 SNEGSKA (reference sequence). The CDR3: CSADSPGAEAY.

V usage is TRBV14 and J usage is TRBJ2-5; 8 nucleotides align to TRBD1. There are 14 residues in the CDR3. The V gene's germline CDR1 is SGHDN and CDR2 FVKESK. Germline trimming cut 0 bases from V and 4 bases from J; bases unmatched to any gene: 1. The DNA for the CDR3 is TGTGCCAGCAGCCAAGACAGGGGGCTAGAGACCCAGTACTTC. Its translation: CASSQDRGLETQYF.

This clone appeared once. The chain joins TRBV5-1 to TRBJ2-5; a possible D gene is TRBD1 (6 bases). CDR1 is SGHRS, CDR2 YFSETQ, per germline. V was clipped by 1 base and J by 5 bases, with 15 bases between them. This CDR3 has 15 amino acids. The CDR3 is CASSLTPGAEETQYF. Here the CDR3 DNA reads TGCGCCAGCAGCTTGACCCCAGGGGCGGAGGAGACCCAGTACTTC. Complete variable domain (other parts from reference TRBV5-1 and TRBJ2-5): KAGVTQTPRYLIKTRGQQVTLSCSPISGHRSVSWYQQTPGQGLQFLFEYFSETQRNKGNFPGRFSGRQFSNSRSEMNVSTLELGDSALYLCASSLTPGAEETQYFGPGTRLLVL.

The chain joins TRBV7-9 to TRBJ1-2; no clear D. V lost 1 base and J lost 0, with 15 bases in between. Germline CDR1 and CDR2: SEHNR and FQNEAQ (reference sequence). This CDR3 is 17 amino acids long. The CDR3 protein is CASSLGRKTEANYGYTF. The DNA for the CDR3 is TGTGCCAGCAGCTTAGGGAGGAAAACAGAAGCTAACTATGGCTACACCTTC. The full variable domain, its missing parts supplied by reference TRBV7-9 and TRBJ1-2, is DTGVSQNPRHKITKRGQNVTFRCDPISEHNRLYWYRQTLGQGPEFLTYFQNEAQLEKSRLLSDRFSAERPKGSFSTLEIQRTEQGDSAMYLCASSLGRKTEANYGYTFGSGTRLTVV.

V usage is TRBV9 and J usage is TRBJ2-5, with D maybe TRBD1 (6 bases). The V end was cut by 0 bases, the J end by 4 bases, with 13 bases between. This CDR3 region has 15 residues. Germline CDR1 SGDLS, CDR2 YYNGEE. The CDR3 reads CASSVGGLSIETQYF. The DNA for the CDR3 is TGTGCCAGCAGCGTAGGGGGGCTTAGTATAGAGACCCAGTACTTC.

The chain is built from TRBV5-4 and TRBJ2-7, with D possibly TRBD2 on 5 matching bases. The V gene lost 1 base and the J gene lost 0 bases, with 11 bases spanning the gap. The germline V gene has CDR1 SGHNT and CDR2 YYREEE (reference sequence). This CDR3 contains 15 residues. The CDR3 loop reads CASSLIGESSYEQYF. The CDR3 DNA is TGTGCCAGCAGCTTGATCGGGGAGAGCTCCTACGAGCAGTACTTC. Complete variable domain (other parts from reference TRBV5-4 and TRBJ2-7): ETGVTQSPTHLIKTRGQQVTLRCSSQSGHNTVSWYQQALGQGPQFIFQYYREEENGRGNFPPRFSGLQFPNYSSELNVNALELDDSALYLCASSLIGESSYEQYFGPGTRLTVT.

This sequence joins TRBV18 and TRBJ1-6; possibly TRBD1 for D (6 bases). The CDR3 sequence is 17 residues long. Germline assignment: CDR1 KGHSH and CDR2 LQKENI. V was clipped by 3 bases and J by 0 bases, with 12 bases between them. CDR3 DNA: TGTGCCAGCTCACCCGATCGGGGGGCCTCCTATAATTCACCCCTCCACTTT. This translates into CASSPDRGASYNSPLHF.

This rearrangement joins TRBV4-1 to TRBJ2-7; 9 bases agree with TRBD1. The CDR3 runs 15 residues. Per the germline V gene, CDR1 is MGHRA and CDR2 is YSYEKL. Trimming cost V 3 bases and J 2 bases; bases outside gene matches: 5. The CDR3 sequence: CASSHPDRGPYEQYF. CDR3 DNA sequence: TGCGCCAGCAGCCACCCGGACAGGGGACCCTACGAGCAGTACTTC.

The chain employs TRBV19 and TRBJ1-3; 9 bases are a match to TRBD1. Trimming at V came to 5 bases and at J to 8 bases, leaving 10 bases not matched to a gene. The CDR3 is 15 residues long. CDR1 is LNHDA and CDR2 is SQIVND in the germline V gene (reference sequence). The CDR3 here is CASSSGDRGSYTIYF. The CDR3 coding sequence is TGTGCCAGTAGTTCCGGCGACAGGGGGTCATACACCATATATTTT.

V usage is TRBV7-2 and J usage is TRBJ2-7, with D perhaps TRBD1 (6 bases). Looked up from germline, CDR1 is SGHTA and CDR2 is FQGNSA. V lost 2 bases, J lost 0 bases, and 11 bases lay in between. CDR3 length equals 15 residues. This CDR3 is CASSLSGTSSYEQYF. The CDR3 DNA is TGTGCCAGCAGCTTATCCGGGACATCCTCCTACGAGCAGTACTTC.